The clone carrying this T cell receptor (beta chain) was seen at least ten times. This sample is part of a study of T cell repertoires in cytomegalovirus infection. Study-wide background: Evidence of both CMV infection and a matching HLA type came from public TCR beta signatures.

TCRdb itself ran the reads through MiXCR, one entry per CDR3 protein. Of approximately 180,000 distinct CDR3 sequences in the sample, roughly 19% are singletons; the top ten hold 2.5% to 3%. The germline V gene encodes CDR1 MNHNS and CDR2 SASEGT. Trimming took off 6 bases at V and 7 bases at J, with 16 bases between the two ends. The CDR3 is 15 residues long. Specimen: PBMCs. The TCR was taken from a human donor in good health (CMV status not recorded). Some clones in this sample may be carry-over from other donors' samples. The chain carries TRBV6-1 and TRBJ1-6, with D possibly TRBD1 on 5 matching bases. The CDR3: CASRTGHGGNSPLHF. For the CDR3, the DNA is TGTGCCAGCAGAACCGGACACGGGGGAAATTCACCCCTCCACTTT.